One sample yielded the 30 T cell receptor beta chains listed below, sequenced in a study of blood T cell repertoires in COVID-19. Assay used: immunoSEQ multiplex PCR; TCRdb lists only in-frame clones, some missing. The table lists 150,000 to 180,000 clones, about 89% of them singletons. Input material: peripheral blood. Source of these receptors: a man aged 50-59 years with acute or convalescent COVID-19.

The rearrangement joins TRBV6-5 to TRBJ2-5; TRBD2 matches at 7 bases. After removal of 2 bases from V and 5 bases from J, the junction contained 8 bases not matched to a gene. CDR3 length: 15 residues. Germline CDR1 reads MNHEY; CDR2 reads SVGAGI. The CDR3, as DNA: TGTGCCAGCAGTTACACCAAGATGGGGGGGGAGACCCAGTACTTC. This sequence encodes CASSYTKMGGETQYF.

The chain employs TRBV13 and TRBJ1-3; D is unresolved. Between the trimmed V and J ends, which lost 0 bases and 2 bases, there was a span of 8 bases. Germline V lookup: CDR1 PRHDT, CDR2 FYEKMQ (reference sequence). The CDR3 sequence is 15 residues long. CDR3 protein: CASSLGRAPGNTIYF. CDR3 DNA: TGTGCCAGCAGCTTAGGGCGAGCCCCTGGAAACACCATATATTTT.

This clone was counted only a few times. The chain employs TRBV19 and TRBJ1-1; TRBD1 is a possible D gene (5 bases). CDR1 is LNHDA, CDR2 SQIVND, per germline (reference sequence). Trimming stripped 6 bases from V and 3 bases from J, with 11 bases between. The CDR3 extends over 13 amino acids. The CDR3 sequence is CASSGQIDTEAFF. CDR3 in DNA: TGTGCCAGTAGCGGACAAATTGACACTGAAGCTTTCTTT. The entire variable domain, with the rest obtained from reference TRBV19 and TRBJ1-1, is as follows: DGGITQSPKYLFRKEGQNVTLSCEQNLNHDAMYWYRQDPGQGLRLIYYSQIVNDFQKGDIAEGYSVSREKKESFPLTVTSAQKNPTAFYLCASSGQIDTEAFFGQGTRLTVV.

This rearrangement joins TRBV7-9 to TRBJ1-4; TRBD1 is a possible D gene (6 bases). This CDR3 region has 14 residues. V lost 5 bases, J lost 8 bases, and 15 bases lay in between. Germline V gene lookup returns CDR1 SEHNR and CDR2 FQNEAQ (reference sequence). The CDR3 DNA reads TGTGCCAGCAGCCTCCAGACAGGTTTAGAAAAACTGTTTTTT. This encodes CASSLQTGLEKLFF.

V is TRBV7-8 and J is TRBJ2-2, with 8 positions matching TRBD2. V lost 6 bases and J lost 8; bases outside the gene matches: 11. Germline lookup yields CDR1 SGHVS and CDR2 FQNEAQ. CDR3 length: 15 amino acids. CDR3 residues: CASRLISGASGELFF. The CDR3 DNA follows: TGTGCCAGCAGGCTAATTAGCGGGGCTTCAGGGGAGCTGTTTTTT. Supplemented by reference TRBV7-8 and TRBJ2-2, the full variable domain reads GAGVSQSPRYKVAKRGQDVALRCDPISGHVSLFWYQQALGQGPEFLTYFQNEAQLDKSGLPSDRFFAERPEGSVSTLKIQRTQQEDSAVYLCASRLISGASGELFFGEGSRLTVL.

The chain employs TRBV10-3 and TRBJ2-2; 8 nucleotides match TRBD2. CDR1 and CDR2 (germline): ENHRY, SYGVKD. V was pared by 0 bases and J by 4 bases, with 4 bases of the junction left unmatched. The CDR3 runs to 16 residues. The DNA of the CDR3 is TGTGCCATCAGTGAGTCGAGCGGGAGCAGCACCGGGGAGCTGTTTTTT. The encoded protein is CAISESSGSSTGELFF.

The chain joins TRBV7-9 to TRBJ2-5; 7 bases are shared with TRBD1. This CDR3 has 15 amino acids. V lost 5 bases, J lost 4 bases, and 10 bases stayed unmatched. CDR1 and CDR2 (germline): SEHNR, FQNEAQ (reference sequence). The CDR3 loop reads CASSRLGQESETQYF. The CDR3 coding sequence is TGTGCCAGCAGCAGGCTAGGACAGGAATCAGAGACCCAGTACTTC.

Only a few counts were recorded for this clone. The chain links TRBV29-1 to TRBJ1-2; D is undetermined. The CDR3 runs 13 residues. V dropped 1 base and J dropped 4 bases, with 10 bases sitting between them. Per germline, CDR1 SQVTM and CDR2 ANQGSEA. CDR3 protein: CSVEAGIGYGYTF. Written as DNA, the CDR3 is TGCAGCGTTGAAGCCGGGATAGGCTATGGCTACACCTTC.

V usage is TRBV19 and J usage is TRBJ2-3; D is possibly TRBD1 (6 bases). This CDR3 comprises 15 residues. V was clipped by 0 bases and J by 2 bases, with 9 bases between them. Germline lookup yields CDR1 LNHDA and CDR2 SQIVND (reference sequence). The CDR3 sequence is CASSIDRGYTDTQYF. CDR3 in DNA: TGTGCCAGTAGTATAGACAGGGGTTACACAGATACGCAGTATTTT.

The chain employs TRBV4-1 and TRBJ2-2, with 9 bases identical to TRBD1. CDR1 and CDR2 from the germline V gene are MGHRA and YSYEKL. This CDR3 has 15 amino acids. V lost 4 bases, J lost 4 bases, and 4 bases stayed unmatched. CDR3 nucleotide sequence: TGCGCCAGCAGCCCGGGACAGGGTGGCACCGGGGAGCTGTTTTTT. This translates into CASSPGQGGTGELFF.

This clone was counted once. This chain uses TRBV6-5 with TRBJ1-6, with unresolved D. The CDR3 runs to 16 residues. The V gene's germline CDR1 is MNHEY and CDR2 SVGAGI. V was cut by 0 bases and J by 0 bases, with 6 bases left in between. The CDR3 spells CASSYSSRSYNSPLHF. As DNA, the CDR3 is TGTGCCAGCAGTTACTCGAGCCGCTCCTATAATTCACCCCTCCACTTT.

This rearrangement joins TRBV18 to TRBJ1-1, with 7 bases lining up with TRBD1. CDR3 length equals 15 residues. Germline assignment: CDR1 KGHSH and CDR2 LQKENI. Trimming removed 0 bases from V and 0 bases from J; junction bases left unmatched: 1. The CDR3 DNA follows: TGTGCCAGCTCACCACCGGGACAGATGAACACTGAAGCTTTCTTT. The encoded protein is CASSPPGQMNTEAFF. The whole variable domain, filled in from reference TRBV18 and TRBJ1-1, reads NAGVMQNPRHLVRRRGQEARLRCSPMKGHSHVYWYRQLPEEGLKFMVYLQKENIIDESGMPKERFSAEFPKEGPSILRIQQVVRGDSAAYFCASSPPGQMNTEAFFGQGTRLTVV.

The gene calls are TRBV6-1 and TRBJ1-5, with a possible D match to TRBD1 (5 bases). The germline V gene has CDR1 MNHNS and CDR2 SASEGT. Trimming removed 0 bases at V and 6 bases at J, with 12 bases between. This CDR3 is 15 amino acids long. This chain's CDR3 is CASSEAQGFTQPQHF. The DNA for the CDR3 is TGTGCCAGCAGTGAAGCCCAGGGATTCACTCAGCCCCAGCATTTT.

This chain joins TRBV18 and TRBJ2-1; TRBD2 matches 12 bases. V shed 3 bases and J 6 bases; nucleotides not matched to a gene: 3. The germline V gene has CDR1 KGHSH and CDR2 LQKENI. The CDR3 extends over 15 amino acids. For the CDR3, the DNA is TGTGCCAGCTCACCGGGACTAGCGGGTGCCAATGAGCAGTTCTTC. This translates into CASSPGLAGANEQFF. Combining the CDR3 with reference TRBV18 and TRBJ2-1 gives the whole variable domain NAGVMQNPRHLVRRRGQEARLRCSPMKGHSHVYWYRQLPEEGLKFMVYLQKENIIDESGMPKERFSAEFPKEGPSILRIQQVVRGDSAAYFCASSPGLAGANEQFFGPGTRLTVL.

In its sample, this clone was seen once. The chain joins TRBV7-9 to TRBJ2-3; 10 positions match TRBD2. Trimming removed 4 bases from V and 6 bases from J; junction bases left unmatched: 10. Germline CDR1 is SEHNR and CDR2 is FQNEAQ (reference sequence). This CDR3 contains 16 residues. CDR3 amino acids: CASSYFGLAGVDTQYF. The CDR3 DNA reads as TGTGCCAGCAGCTATTTTGGGCTAGCGGGAGTTGATACGCAGTATTTT.

The CDR3, as DNA: TGCGCCAGCAGCCAAGATAGCGGGGGGCAGCCGTATTTT. Its protein is CASSQDSGGQPYF. The chain is built from TRBV4-3 and TRBJ2-3; TRBD2 agrees at 10 bases. The CDR3 is 13 amino acids. Germline CDR1 is LGHNA and CDR2 is YSLEER. V was clipped by 0 bases and J by 14 bases; unmatched bases: 5.

CDR3 DNA sequence: TGCAGTGCTAGTGGGGTACACAGGAACACTGAAGCTTTCTTT. This gives the protein CSASGVHRNTEAFF. The V gene is TRBV20-1, the J gene TRBJ1-1; D remains ambiguous. With 3 bases removed from V and 1 base from J, the gap between germline ends came to 12 bases. The CDR3 totals 14 residues. Germline V gene lookup returns CDR1 DFQATT and CDR2 SNEGSKA (reference sequence).

The chain uses TRBV10-3 and TRBJ2-2; TRBD2 is a possible D gene (5 bases). This CDR3 is 14 amino acids long. Germline assignment: CDR1 ENHRY and CDR2 SYGVKD. Trimming removed 6 bases from V and 5 bases from J, with 13 bases in between. The CDR3 DNA is TGTGCCATCAGACTTGTGGGAGATACCGGGGAGCTGTTTTTT. It yields the protein CAIRLVGDTGELFF.

The chain couples TRBV7-2 to TRBJ1-1; D is ambiguous. This CDR3 contains 14 residues. The germline V gene encodes CDR1 SGHTA and CDR2 FQGNSA. V dropped 0 bases and J dropped 10 bases, with 15 bases sitting between them. In nucleotides, the CDR3 is TGTGCCAGCAGCTTAGCCACAGTTTCCCCGGCAGCTTTCTTT. It translates to CASSLATVSPAAFF.

This chain uses TRBV5-3 with TRBJ1-4, with unresolved D. TRBV5-3 is sorted into the ORF group, with uncertain function. CDR3 length equals 16 residues. Trimming removed 4 bases at V and 3 bases at J, with 16 bases between. The CDR3: CARSPRGPSANEKLFF. CDR3 nucleotides: TGTGCCAGAAGCCCCCGAGGTCCTTCTGCTAATGAAAAACTGTTTTTT.

The genes are TRBV24-1 and TRBJ2-1, with D uncertain. The CDR3 runs 13 residues. Germline assignment: CDR1 KGHDR and CDR2 SFDVKD. V was shortened by 4 bases and J by 3 bases, with 6 bases between the two germline ends. DNA of the CDR3: TGTGCCACCAGTGACCCAGTCTACAATGAGCAGTTCTTC. The encoded protein is CATSDPVYNEQFF.

Here the CDR3 DNA reads TGTGCCAGCAGCGTAGAATTCGGGCAAGAGACCCAGTACTTC. It codes for CASSVEFGQETQYF. The chain has TRBV9 and TRBJ2-5; no firm D call. CDR3 length: 14 amino acids. Germline assignment: CDR1 SGDLS and CDR2 YYNGEE. Trimming removed 0 bases at V and 2 bases at J, with 8 bases between.

The chain is built from TRBV27 and TRBJ2-2, with D hard to call. The CDR3 is made up of 13 amino acids. Germline CDR1 MNHEY, CDR2 SMNVEV (reference sequence). V was pared by 5 bases and J by 6 bases, with 10 bases between. The CDR3 DNA reads as TGTGCCAGCAGTAGTACAGCCGCCGGGGAGCTGTTTTTT. This translates into CASSSTAAGELFF.

This rearrangement joins TRBV5-1 to TRBJ2-5; 15 nucleotides line up with TRBD2. The germline V gene encodes CDR1 SGHRS and CDR2 YFSETQ. The CDR3 has 16 amino acids. The ends lost 0 bases at V and 4 bases at J; junction bases unmatched: 1. CDR3 DNA sequence: TGCGCCAGCAGCTTGGGGGGACTAGCGGGAGGAGAGACCCAGTACTTC. Translated: CASSLGGLAGGETQYF.

V and J are TRBV3-1 (or the pseudogene TRBV3-2) and TRBJ2-3; tentative D call: TRBD1 (6 bases). V lost 0 bases and J lost 5, with 18 bases in between. The CDR3 covers 17 residues. In germline, CDR1 is LGHDT, CDR2 YNNKEL (reference sequence). Here the CDR3 DNA reads TGTGCCAGCAGCCAAGAAGGACAGTTCTTGCGACGAGATACGCAGTATTTT. Translation gives CASSQEGQFLRRDTQYF.

V is TRBV5-5 and J is TRBJ1-6; D may be TRBD1 (6 bases). Germline V gene data show CDR1 as SGHKS and CDR2 as YYEKEE (reference sequence). This CDR3 has 17 residues. Trimming removed 4 bases at V and 6 bases at J, with 20 bases between. The CDR3 reads CASSKNLAGGANSPLHF. In nucleotides, the CDR3 is TGTGCCAGCAGCAAAAACTTGGCGGGGGGCGCTAATTCACCCCTCCACTTT. Drawing the rest from reference TRBV5-5 and TRBJ1-6, the complete variable domain is DAGVTQSPTHLIKTRGQQVTLRCSPISGHKSVSWYQQVLGQGPQFIFQYYEKEERGRGNFPDRFSARQFPNYSSELNVNALLLGDSALYLCASSKNLAGGANSPLHFGNGTRLTVT.

Only a few counts were recorded for this clone. V usage is TRBV7-9 and J usage is TRBJ2-2, with D uncertain. Trimming pared 1 base from V and 5 bases from J, leaving 11 bases between. This CDR3 is 15 amino acids long. The germline V gene encodes CDR1 SEHNR and CDR2 FQNEAQ (reference sequence). Here the CDR3 reads CASSLERVATGELFF. CDR3 in DNA: TGTGCCAGCAGCTTAGAACGGGTCGCTACCGGGGAGCTGTTTTTT.

The chain combines TRBV11-2 with TRBJ1-2; no reliable D call. Germline V gene data show CDR1 as SGHAT and CDR2 as FQNNGV. The CDR3 consists of 15 residues. V dropped 1 base and J dropped 8 bases, with 17 bases sitting between them. DNA of the CDR3: TGTGCCAGCAGCTTAGCTCCACAAACCTTGTTGGGCTACACCTTC. This codes for CASSLAPQTLLGYTF.

V is TRBV18 and J is TRBJ2-1; D ambiguous. There are 14 residues in the CDR3. Germline V gene sequence: CDR1 KGHSH, CDR2 LQKENI. The V gene lost 0 bases and the J gene lost 6 bases, with 9 bases spanning the gap. This CDR3 is CASSPPATFNEQFF. The CDR3 DNA reads as TGTGCCAGCTCACCACCTGCGACATTCAATGAGCAGTTCTTC.

This chain uses TRBV7-9 with TRBJ2-7; D perhaps matches TRBD2 (5 bases). The CDR3 sequence is 18 residues long. Germline lookup yields CDR1 SEHNR and CDR2 FQNEAQ (reference sequence). Trimming shortened V by 1 base and J by 9 bases, and 28 bases separated the two germline ends. The CDR3 spells CASSLGARGIPHVGGQYF. CDR3 nucleotide sequence: TGTGCCAGCAGCTTAGGGGCCAGAGGGATCCCTCATGTTGGCGGGCAGTACTTC.